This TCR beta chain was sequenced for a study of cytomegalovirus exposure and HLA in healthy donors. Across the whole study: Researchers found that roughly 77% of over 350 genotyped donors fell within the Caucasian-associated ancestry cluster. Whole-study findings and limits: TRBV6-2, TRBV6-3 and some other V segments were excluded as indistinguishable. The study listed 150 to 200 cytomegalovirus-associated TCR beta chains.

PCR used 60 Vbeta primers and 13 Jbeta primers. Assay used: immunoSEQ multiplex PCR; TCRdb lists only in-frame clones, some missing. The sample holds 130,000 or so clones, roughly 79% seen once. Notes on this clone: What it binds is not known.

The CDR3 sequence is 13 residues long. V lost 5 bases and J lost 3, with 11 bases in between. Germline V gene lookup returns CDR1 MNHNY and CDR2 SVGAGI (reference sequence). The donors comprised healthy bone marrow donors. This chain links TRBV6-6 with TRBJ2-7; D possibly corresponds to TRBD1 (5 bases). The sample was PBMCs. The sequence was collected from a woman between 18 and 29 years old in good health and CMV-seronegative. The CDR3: CASSDGRDYEQYF. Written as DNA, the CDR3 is TGTGCCAGCAGTGACGGCAGGGACTACGAGCAGTACTTC.